This T cell receptor (beta chain) appears in the sequencing data of a study of T cells in Graves' hyperthyroidism and ophthalmopathy. Study-level results: Ophthalmopathy prediction by the model preceded onset by a median about 6 months. Blood also contained most expanded thyroid clonotypes above 0.001.

The CDR3 length is 15 residues. V trimming: 2 bases; J trimming: 4 bases; junction bases outside the gene matches: 5. In germline, CDR1 is MGHRA, CDR2 YSYEKL. Amplified regions were TCR beta CDR3 sequences from RNA transcripts. First-round RT-PCR of the TCR CDR3 relied on the HTBI primer set. One entry per CDR3 protein, called by TCRdb with MiXCR from the multiplex PCR reads. The data show 600,000 to 850,000 distinct CDR3 sequences, around 20% seen once. Patients having uncontrolled infection, another autoimmune disease, pregnancy or lactation were not included. The table lists this clonotype with a few counts. Its antigen remains unidentified.

The sequencing sample was made of blood. The gene calls are TRBV4-1 and TRBJ1-2; 9 bases align to TRBD1. The receptor comes from a woman aged 45-59 years with Graves' hyperthyroidism that later progressed to Graves' ophthalmopathy. Here the CDR3 DNA reads TGCGCCAGCAGCCAAAGGGACAGGGAACTCTATGGCTACACCTTC. This codes for CASSQRDRELYGYTF.